This T cell receptor beta chain was sequenced in a study of CD8 T cells in ankylosing spondylitis (dated by TCRdb to the late 2010s). About the investigation overall: The study profiled T cell receptor beta repertoires in healthy donors and ankylosing spondylitis patients to find disease-linked TCR variants. In total, the full study cohort was made up of some 110 healthy donors and 25 or so ankylosing spondylitis patients. Peripheral blood samples were taken, and synovial fluid was additionally collected from ankylosing spondylitis patients.

On this clonotype itself: Its specific antigen is unknown. The sample holds no much larger clone one base away, and base qualities are not on file.

For sequencing, an Illumina HiSeq 2500 was employed. TCR beta libraries were prepared by quantitative 5'-RACE with molecular barcodes. The source study handled its data this way. A new computational method based on a probabilistic model of VDJ rearrangement was used to identify disease-linked TCR variants. TCRdb cleaned the public reads at Q25 with fastp, built clones with MiXCR and kept in-frame beta chains. Each entry merges the rows of one CDR3 protein and shows their most common DNA and genes. The V and J calls and clone size are TCRdb's, not the authors'. The sample table lists 330,000 or so distinct CDR3 sequences, around 8% of them with a count of one. Clones ranked in the top ten supply roughly 15% of the sample. At the junction V is shortened by 7 bases and J by 4 bases, with 16 bases in between. The CDR3 goes from the cysteine to the phenylalanine over 14 residues. Kept here is only the CDR3 DNA, which spans 42 bases and is read in frame from base 1. Per the germline V gene (reference sequence), LNHDA is the CDR1 and SQIVND is the CDR2.

What the authors observed across the whole study: A CD8+ phenotype was shown by the disease-linked clones, which were found at relatively low frequencies in peripheral blood. A TCR beta motif of eight highly homologous amino acid variants appeared characteristic of blood from ankylosing spondylitis patients. Some TCR beta motif variants had previously been reported in synovial fluid and blood of reactive arthritis patients, which suggested common disease-initiation mechanisms. The disease-linked clones were reported to be significantly enriched in matched synovial fluid samples from ankylosing spondylitis patients.

Here the chain combines TRBV19 and TRBJ1-1; no D gene is confidently identified. What was sequenced was blood, either unsorted or a sorted T cell fraction (not recorded which). The TCR originated in a male donor with ankylosing spondylitis. Here is the DNA: TGTGCCAGTACCGATGAGGCCCTTGGCACTGAAGCTTTCTTT. The translation is CASTDEALGTEAFF.